This TCR beta chain was recovered during a study of blood T cell repertoires in COVID-19. Study-level information: Italy, Spain and the United States were the sources of the convalescent and acute COVID-19 samples. The cDNA or gDNA used as material had been derived from T cells, B-cell-depleted T cells, or PBMCs.

TCRdb keeps only in-frame clones here, not all; method: immunoSEQ multiplex PCR. The repertoire includes 350,000 to 400,000 clones, about 87% of them detected once, and roughly 2% sits in the top ten. Germline trimming cut 7 bases from V and 0 bases from J; bases unmatched to any gene: 6. Germline values: CDR1 SQVTM, CDR2 ANQGSEA. This CDR3 spans 13 amino acids. The cohort comprised adults aged 18 to 89 years residing in 20 to 25 US areas. Input material: PBMCs or T cells enriched from blood (not recorded which). V and J are TRBV29-1 and TRBJ2-7, with 7 bases fitting TRBD1. This TCR was sampled from a man aged 35 to 55 in a cohort exposed to, infected with or recovered from COVID-19 (not recorded which). The CDR3 is CSAGTANSYEQYF. The CDR3 DNA follows: TGCAGCGCGGGGACAGCAAACTCCTACGAGCAGTACTTC.